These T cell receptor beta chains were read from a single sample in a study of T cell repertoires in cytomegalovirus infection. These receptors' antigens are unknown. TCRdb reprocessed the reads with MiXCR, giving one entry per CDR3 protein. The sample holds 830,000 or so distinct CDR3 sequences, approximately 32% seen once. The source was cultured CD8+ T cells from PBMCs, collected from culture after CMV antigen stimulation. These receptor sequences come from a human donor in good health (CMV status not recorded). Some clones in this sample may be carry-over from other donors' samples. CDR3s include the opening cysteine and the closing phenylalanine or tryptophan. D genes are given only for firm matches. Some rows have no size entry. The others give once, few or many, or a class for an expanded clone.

CAISESLAGQSNEQFF	TRBV10-3	few	TRBD2	TRBJ2-1
CATRTDSYNEQFF	TRBV24-1	few	-	TRBJ2-1
CASSFDFSGESYEQYF	TRBV5-1	-	TRBD2	TRBJ2-7
CSATRGTDTQYF	TRBV20-1	-	-	TRBJ2-3
CASTRLGDYGYTF	TRBV14	few	-	TRBJ1-2
CASSNRGGGNSPLHF	TRBV6-1	few	TRBD1	TRBJ1-6
CASSNEDRGPYNEQFF	TRBV19	-	TRBD1	TRBJ2-1
CAIRRPGQGGDNEQFF	TRBV10-3	-	TRBD1	TRBJ2-1
CSAPQPGQGVPDAYTF	TRBV20-1	-	TRBD1	TRBJ1-2
CASSYTSDTGELFF	TRBV6-8	-	-	TRBJ2-2
CASSLSSGKNYGYTF	TRBV27	few	-	TRBJ1-2
CASSGASGGYNEQFF	TRBV7-6	few	TRBD2	TRBJ2-1
CASSEPTGDEQYF	TRBV6-1	-	TRBD1	TRBJ2-7
CASSLESPRNTEAFF	TRBV7-9	many	-	TRBJ1-1
CANNIGPGQGQETQYF	TRBV6-1	-	TRBD1	TRBJ2-5
CASSPPPGQSTGELFF	TRBV7-6	-	TRBD1	TRBJ2-2
CASSLKGANTEAFF	TRBV7-2	many	-	TRBJ1-1
CASSYFQGGAGANVLTF	TRBV6-5	-	-	TRBJ2-6
CASSQGLTHRNSDTQYF	TRBV7-9	few	-	TRBJ2-3
CASSQDAVIGNEKLFF	TRBV4-1	-	-	TRBJ1-4
CASRQGNEQFF	TRBV6-2/TRBV6-3	medium-sized	-	TRBJ2-1
CASSYGTATNEKLFF	TRBV7-9	few	TRBD1	TRBJ1-4
CASSVGKYNEQFF	TRBV6-1	-	-	TRBJ2-1
CASSLTLSYGYTF	TRBV12-3/TRBV12-4	-	-	TRBJ1-2
CASSSDTKVYNEQFF	TRBV28	few	-	TRBJ2-1
CASLDHEQFF	TRBV4-1	-	-	TRBJ2-1
CASSLTGSLSGANVLTF	TRBV7-6	-	-	TRBJ2-6
CASSLARDTVFF	TRBV12-3/TRBV12-4	few	-	TRBJ1-4
CASSQEPGDGNQPQHF	TRBV3-1	-	-	TRBJ1-5
CASSPGWVSGGHIQYF	TRBV5-5	-	TRBD2	TRBJ2-4
CASSLWDDGEAFF	TRBV4-2	-	-	TRBJ1-1
CASSGARAQHF	TRBV6-1	-	-	TRBJ1-5
CASSVGGGRYNEQFF	TRBV9	-	-	TRBJ2-1
CSVEDLGTGRYGYTF	TRBV29-1	-	TRBD1	TRBJ1-2
CSVETDTDTQYF	TRBV29-1	few	-	TRBJ2-3
CATSEPNTPPNDGPRSGNTIYF	TRBV24-1	-	-	TRBJ1-3
CASSLEAWGGGTEAFF	TRBV7-6	-	-	TRBJ1-1
CAISEGGDHQPQHF	TRBV10-3	-	-	TRBJ1-5
CASSSTNVGGIVYEQFF	TRBV7-9	-	-	TRBJ2-1
CASKARPYNEQFF	TRBV6-1	-	-	TRBJ2-1
CASSYLSGSDEQFF	TRBV6-6	-	-	TRBJ2-1